Shown below are 3 T cell receptor beta chains from a single sample sequenced in a study of T-cell memory formation after mild COVID-19. TCRdb re-analysed the 5' RACE reads in MiXCR, keeping a single row per CDR3 protein. The table records 390,000 or so distinct CDR3 sequences, roughly 15% of them present only once. Input material: PBMCs or a T cell subset sorted from them (not recorded which). The origin of the receptors is a man between 18 and 29 years old who had mild COVID-19 (a few samples of this study predate the infection). Cell type and time point are not known.

This clonotype was seen more than once but under ten times. The rearrangement links TRBV12-3 or TRBV12-4 to TRBJ2-5; D ambiguous. This CDR3 spans 14 amino acids. V lost 4 bases to trimming and J lost 1 base, with 10 bases between them. The CDR3 loop reads CASSSLSIQETQYF. The CDR3 coding sequence is TGTGCCAGCAGTTCTCTCTCTATCCAAGAGACCCAGTACTTC.

V and J are TRBV4-3 and TRBJ1-1; the D gene is possibly TRBD1 (6 bases). The CDR3 runs 14 residues. The germline gives CDR1 LGHNA, CDR2 YSLEER. Deletions cut 2 bases from V and 3 bases from J, with 10 bases between. CDR3 coding DNA: TGCGCCAGCAGCCAACGGGGGCTGGACACTGAAGCTTTCTTT. Translation gives CASSQRGLDTEAFF.

The V call is TRBV6-1, the J call TRBJ2-7; TRBD1 might be the D (6 bases). Looked up from germline, CDR1 is MNHNS and CDR2 is SASEGT. The ends were cut back, 5 bases at V and 3 bases at J, with 11 bases in the middle. The CDR3 has 13 amino acids. CDR3 in amino acids: CASSLTGRYEQYV. CDR3 in DNA: TGTGCCAGCAGTTTAACAGGGCGCTACGAGCAGTACGTC.